The 15 T cell receptor beta chains given below trace back to one sample, sequenced in a study of blood T cell repertoires in COVID-19. Sequencing used immunoSEQ multiplex PCR; TCRdb keeps in-frame clones, though not all of them. The sample consists of more than 140,000 clones, about 90% of them appearing once. Sequenced sample: peripheral blood. The receptors originated from a woman aged 60-75 years with acute or convalescent COVID-19.

This clone was counted a few times. The V and J genes are TRBV9 and TRBJ2-2; D is perhaps TRBD1 (5 bases). Trimming took off 0 bases at V and 6 bases at J, with 18 bases between the two ends. Per germline, CDR1 SGDLS and CDR2 YYNGEE. The CDR3 runs to 17 residues. CDR3 loop: CASSVGVGDFVAGELFF. CDR3 DNA sequence: TGTGCCAGCAGCGTAGGAGTAGGGGATTTTGTAGCCGGGGAGCTGTTTTTT.

The chain is built from TRBV19 and TRBJ2-7; 7 bases line up with TRBD1. CDR1 is LNHDA and CDR2 is SQIVND in the germline V gene (reference sequence). V gave up 5 bases and J gave up 1 base; unmatched junction bases: 8. The CDR3 is 15 amino acids. CDR3 residues: CASSGDRAESYEQYF. The CDR3 region has the DNA TGTGCCAGTAGTGGAGACAGGGCGGAATCCTACGAGCAGTACTTC.

V usage is TRBV9 and J usage is TRBJ2-2, with a weak D call TRBD1 (5 bases). This CDR3 contains 15 residues. Germline CDR1 and CDR2: SGDLS and YYNGEE. V dropped 3 bases and J dropped 4 bases, with 13 bases sitting between them. Written as DNA, the CDR3 is TGTGCCAGCAGCGACTTGCGTAGGGGCACCGGGGAGCTGTTTTTT. It codes for CASSDLRRGTGELFF.

The rearrangement uses TRBV30 and TRBJ1-4, with TRBD1 matching 11 bases. The CDR3 is 16 amino acids. V was pared by 3 bases and J by 7 bases, with 10 bases of the junction left unmatched. Germline-derived CDR1 and CDR2 are GTSNPN and SVGIG (reference sequence). The CDR3 sequence is CAWSGDRGNWGEKLFF. DNA of the CDR3: TGTGCCTGGAGCGGGGACAGGGGGAATTGGGGTGAAAAACTGTTTTTT. The variable domain in full, with the rest retrieved from reference TRBV30 and TRBJ1-4, is SQTIHQWPATLVQPVGSPLSLECTVEGTSNPNLYWYRQAAGRGLQLLFYSVGIGQISSEVPQNLSASRPQDRQFILSSKKLLLSDSGFYLCAWSGDRGNWGEKLFFGSGTQLSVL.

This clone was found once. At one end, the junction sequence differs from germline, possibly due to a read error. This chain connects TRBV7-7 to TRBJ2-1; 7 bases agree with TRBD2. This CDR3 region has 15 residues. The V gene's germline CDR1 is SSHAT and CDR2 FNYEAQ (reference sequence). The CDR3 spells CASSAQSGAYNEQFF. The CDR3 bases are TGTGCTAGCAGCGCCCAAAGCGGGGCCTACAATGAGCAGTTCTTC. Supplemented by reference TRBV7-7 and TRBJ2-1, the full variable domain reads GAGVSQSPRYKVTKRGQDVTLRCDPISSHATLYWYQQALGQGPEFLTYFNYEAQPDKSGLPSDRFSAERPEGSISTLTIQRTEQRDSAMYRCASSAQSGAYNEQFFGPGTRLTVL.

This chain connects TRBV5-1 to TRBJ2-7, with D possibly TRBD1 on 5 matching bases. CDR1 and CDR2 (germline): SGHRS, YFSETQ. V dropped 4 bases and J dropped 6 bases, with 17 bases sitting between them. The CDR3 consists of 14 residues. The chain's CDR3 is CASSTRVGPGEQYF. The CDR3 nucleotides read TGCGCCAGCAGCACCCGGGTGGGGCCTGGCGAGCAGTACTTC.

The genes are TRBV18 and TRBJ2-7; possible D gene TRBD2, 5 bases. CDR1 is KGHSH and CDR2 is LQKENI in the germline V gene. The CDR3 length is 13 residues. V lost 3 bases to trimming and J lost 5 bases, with 11 bases between them. CDR3 residues: CASSPDSRDEQYF. The CDR3, as DNA: TGTGCCAGCTCACCGGACTCCCGTGACGAGCAGTACTTC.

CDR3 in DNA: TGTGCCAGCATTGGCCTCGGGACAGGTAATATTTATGAAGCTTTCTTT. Protein product: CASIGLGTGNIYEAFF. This chain joins TRBV28 and TRBJ1-1, with 8 bases fitting TRBD1. CDR1 and CDR2 from the germline V gene are MDHEN and SYDVKM. Trimming at V came to 7 bases and at J to 7 bases, leaving 17 bases not matched to a gene. This CDR3 spans 16 amino acids.

This sequence joins TRBV7-8 and TRBJ1-2, with 7 positions matching TRBD1. The V and J ends lost 4 bases and 4 bases, in that order; junction bases with no gene match: 12. The CDR3 is 16 amino acids. Germline V gene lookup returns CDR1 SGHVS and CDR2 FQNEAQ. The CDR3 nucleotides read TGTGCCAGCAGCTCCCATACCAACAGGGGCTTCTATGGCTACACCTTC. Protein sequence: CASSSHTNRGFYGYTF.

The chain combines TRBV6-5 with TRBJ1-2; D is perhaps TRBD1 (6 bases). There are 14 residues in the CDR3. Germline V lookup: CDR1 MNHEY, CDR2 SVGAGI. The V end lost 6 bases, the J end lost 4 bases, and 15 bases lay between the germline ends. CDR3: CASSEGGSAYGYTF. In nucleotides, the CDR3 is TGTGCCAGCAGCGAGGGGGGGTCGGCCTATGGCTACACCTTC.

The V and J genes are TRBV7-2 and TRBJ1-6; D gene ambiguous. Germline V CDR1 and CDR2: SGHTA, FQGNSA. This CDR3 has 15 amino acids. Deletions cut 1 base from V and 5 bases from J, with 9 bases between. CDR3 bases: TGTGCCAGCAGCTTAGTTCGGGGAGATAATTCACCCCTCCACTTT. Protein product: CASSLVRGDNSPLHF. The whole variable domain, remainder taken from reference TRBV7-2 and TRBJ1-6, is GAGVSQSPSNKVTEKGKDVELRCDPISGHTALYWYRQSLGQGLEFLIYFQGNSAPDKSGLPSDRFSAERTGGSVSTLTIQRTQQEDSAVYLCASSLVRGDNSPLHFGNGTRLTVT.

The chain's CDR3 is CASSSGINAGTEAFF. The CDR3 DNA reads as TGTGCCAGCAGCTCAGGTATCAATGCGGGAACTGAAGCTTTCTTT. The chain joins TRBV5-8 to TRBJ1-1; D ambiguous. The V end was cut by 3 bases, the J end by 5 bases, with 17 bases between. Per germline, CDR1 SGHTS and CDR2 YDEGEE. The CDR3 is 15 residues long.

In this sample, this clone turned up many times. This chain links TRBV4-3 with TRBJ1-5; D is uncertain. The CDR3 extends over 15 amino acids. The V end lost 0 bases, the J end lost 2 bases, and 8 bases lay between the germline ends. Germline V gene sequence: CDR1 LGHNA, CDR2 YSLEER. For the CDR3, the DNA is TGCGCCAGCAGCCAAGATCCGCAGGGCAATCAGCCCCAGCATTTT. It yields the protein CASSQDPQGNQPQHF.

This clone was picked up one time. The chain is built from TRBV3-1 (or the pseudogene TRBV3-2) and TRBJ2-7, with a possible D match to TRBD2 (5 bases). Germline values: CDR1 LGHDT, CDR2 YNNKEL (reference sequence). CDR3 length: 13 residues. V was cut by 1 base and J by 4 bases, with 8 bases left in between. The CDR3 loop is CASSQGGVYEQYF. Written as DNA, the CDR3 is TGTGCCAGCAGCCAAGGGGGAGTTTACGAGCAGTACTTC.

The chain employs TRBV9 and TRBJ2-5; the match to TRBD1 covers 8 bases. Germline loops: CDR1 SGDLS, CDR2 YYNGEE. The CDR3 runs to 16 residues. Unmatched junction bases numbered 8, after V lost 4 bases and J lost 0 bases. CDR3 protein: CASSSSPGGDQETQYF. CDR3 bases: TGTGCCAGCAGCTCCTCCCCAGGGGGCGACCAAGAGACCCAGTACTTC.